A selection of T cell receptor beta chains follows, all from one sample in a study of beta chain features in type 1 diabetes. The repertoire was sequenced with immunoSEQ multiplex PCR; TCRdb's copy has only in-frame clones and lacks some. The data contain about 180,000 clones, approximately 13% of them seen just once; the ten biggest clones take up less than 0.7%. The sequenced sample consisted of central memory CD4+ T cells from blood. All receptors come from a young woman in good health. The CDR3 runs from the conserved cysteine through the conserved F or W. The D gene is left open where the match is weak. Part of the rows lack a size; the others show once, few, many or a class for expanded clones.

v_gene	abundance	j_gene	d_gene	CDR3nt	CDR3aa
TRBV30	few	TRBJ2-3	TRBD2	TGTGCCTGGAGGCTAGCGGTCACAGATACGCAGTATTTT	CAWRLAVTDTQYF
TRBV2	medium-sized	TRBJ2-1	TRBD2	TGTGCCAGCAGTGAATGGACTAGCGGAACCTACAATGAGCAGTTCTTC	CASSEWTSGTYNEQFF
TRBV10-3	.	TRBJ1-1	.	TGTGCCATCAGTGAGCCAGCCGGGGAAATGAACACTGAAGCTTTCTTT	CAISEPAGEMNTEAFF
TRBV7-2	few	TRBJ2-3	TRBD1	TGTGCCAGCTTGGGGGCCCTTGGACAGGGGACAGACACAGATACGCAGTATTTT	CASLGALGQGTDTDTQYF
TRBV7-8	.	TRBJ2-1	.	TGTGCCAGCAGCTACTACAGGACTACTAACAATGAGCAGTTCTTC	CASSYYRTTNNEQFF
TRBV2	few	TRBJ2-1	TRBD2	TGTGCCAGCCGCAGGAGGCGGGAGGACCGCTCCTACAATGAGCAGTTCTTC	CASRRRREDRSYNEQFF
TRBV11-2	.	TRBJ2-7	.	TGTGCCAGCAGCTTAGACAGTCGTTCTAGCTCCTACGAGCAGTACTTC	CASSLDSRSSSYEQYF
TRBV5-4	few	TRBJ2-5	.	TGTGCCAGCAGCTTATTGATGGGGGGACAAGAGACCCAGTACTTC	CASSLLMGGQETQYF
TRBV6-5	.	TRBJ2-1	.	TGTGCCAGCAGTGACCTAGCTATTCATGAGCAGTTCTTC	CASSDLAIHEQFF
TRBV2	.	TRBJ1-5	.	TGTGCCAGCAGCCTGAATCAGCCCCAGCATTTT	CASSLNQPQHF
TRBV7-2	.	TRBJ2-5	TRBD2	TGTGCCAGCGGGAGGGGTAGTGCGGAGACCCAGTACTTC	CASGRGSAETQYF
TRBV6-5	few	TRBJ1-5	.	TGTGCCAGCAGTTACCTTAATAGCAATCAGCCCCAGCATTTT	CASSYLNSNQPQHF
TRBV15	.	TRBJ1-5	TRBD1	TGTGCCACAGGACAGGGACGTAATCGGATGGGTCAGCCCCAGCATTTT	CATGQGRNRMGQPQHF
TRBV7-9	few	TRBJ2-5	TRBD1	TGTGCCAGCAGCGTCAGGACAGGGGTTATGGTGACCCAGTACTTC	CASSVRTGVMVTQYF
TRBV6-6	few	TRBJ2-1	.	TGTGCCAGCAGTTACCGTAATGAGCAGTTCTTC	CASSYRNEQFF
TRBV7-9	.	TRBJ1-5	.	TGTGCCAGCAGCTTCGGAGCCGGGAATCAGCCCCAGCATTTT	CASSFGAGNQPQHF
TRBV4-2	many	TRBJ2-3	.	TGTGCCAGCAGCCAAGCCCCAACAGGGTCTAGCACAGATACGCAGTATTTT	CASSQAPTGSSTDTQYF
TRBV7-3	.	TRBJ2-3	TRBD2	TGTGCCAGCAGTACCGAGACTAGCGGGAGGGCCAAGCAGTATTTT	CASSTETSGRAKQYF
TRBV5-1	few	TRBJ2-7	TRBD1	TGCGCCAGCAGCTATGGGACAGGATTCTACGAGCAGTACTTC	CASSYGTGFYEQYF
TRBV5-6	.	TRBJ1-2	TRBD1	TGTGCCAGCAGCCTGGGACAGGGACTTTGGACCCTCTATGGCTACACCTTC	CASSLGQGLWTLYGYTF
TRBV28	.	TRBJ1-1	.	TGTGCCAGCAGTTTATTCGAGGCGGTTTCCAATGCTTTCTTT	CASSLFEAVSNAFF
TRBV12-5	.	TRBJ2-1	.	TGTGCTAGTGGTTTGTCAGGGAGGAGCAATGAGCAGTTCTTC	CASGLSGRSNEQFF